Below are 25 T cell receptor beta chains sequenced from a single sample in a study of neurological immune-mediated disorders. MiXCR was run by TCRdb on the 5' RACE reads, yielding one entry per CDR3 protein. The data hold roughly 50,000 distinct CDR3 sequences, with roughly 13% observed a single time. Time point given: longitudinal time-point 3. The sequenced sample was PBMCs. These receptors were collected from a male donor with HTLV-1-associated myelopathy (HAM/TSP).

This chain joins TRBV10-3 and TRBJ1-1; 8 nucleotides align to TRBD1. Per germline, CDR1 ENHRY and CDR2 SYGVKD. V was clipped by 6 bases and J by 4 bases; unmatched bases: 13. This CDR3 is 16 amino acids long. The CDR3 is CAIREAPGGWGTEAFF. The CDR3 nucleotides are TGTGCCATCAGAGAGGCCCCAGGGGGCTGGGGCACTGAAGCTTTCTTT.

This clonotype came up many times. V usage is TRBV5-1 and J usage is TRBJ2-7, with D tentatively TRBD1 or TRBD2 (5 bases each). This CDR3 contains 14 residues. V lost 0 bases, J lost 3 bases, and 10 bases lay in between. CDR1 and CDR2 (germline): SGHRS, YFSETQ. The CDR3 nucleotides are TGCGCCAGCAGCTTGGGGGGGACGGACTACGAGCAGTACTTC. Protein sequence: CASSLGGTDYEQYF.

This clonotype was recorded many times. The CDR3 region is CASSLGQGAGEQFF. In DNA form, the CDR3 reads TGTGCCAGCAGCCTTGGACAGGGGGCAGGTGAGCAGTTCTTC. V usage is TRBV5-5 and J usage is TRBJ2-1; 11 bases fit TRBD1. V gave up 4 bases and J gave up 9 bases; unmatched junction bases: 6. The CDR3 covers 14 residues. CDR1 and CDR2 (germline): SGHKS, YYEKEE (reference sequence). The variable domain in full, with the rest retrieved from reference TRBV5-5 and TRBJ2-1, is DAGVTQSPTHLIKTRGQQVTLRCSPISGHKSVSWYQQVLGQGPQFIFQYYEKEERGRGNFPDRFSARQFPNYSSELNVNALLLGDSALYLCASSLGQGAGEQFFGPGTRLTVL.

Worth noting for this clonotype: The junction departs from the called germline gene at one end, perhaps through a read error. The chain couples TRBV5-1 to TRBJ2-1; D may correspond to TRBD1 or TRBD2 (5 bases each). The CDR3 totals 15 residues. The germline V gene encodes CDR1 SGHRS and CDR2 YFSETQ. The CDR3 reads CASSLVGTSYNDQFF. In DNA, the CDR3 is TGCGCCAGCAGCTTGGTGGGGACCTCCTACAATGATCAGTTCTTC.

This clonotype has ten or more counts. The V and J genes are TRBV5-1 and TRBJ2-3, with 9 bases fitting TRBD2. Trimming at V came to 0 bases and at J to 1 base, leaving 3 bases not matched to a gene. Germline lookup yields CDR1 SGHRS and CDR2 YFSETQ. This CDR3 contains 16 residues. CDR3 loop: CASSLAGGGGTDTQYF. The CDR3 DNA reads TGCGCCAGCAGCTTGGCCGGCGGGGGGGGCACAGATACGCAGTATTTT.

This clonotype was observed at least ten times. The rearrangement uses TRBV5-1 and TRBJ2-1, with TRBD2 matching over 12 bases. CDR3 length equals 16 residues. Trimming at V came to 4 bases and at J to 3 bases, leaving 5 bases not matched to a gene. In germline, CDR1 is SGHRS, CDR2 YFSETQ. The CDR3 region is CASSQGLAGRYNEQFF. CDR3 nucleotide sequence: TGCGCCAGCAGCCAAGGACTAGCGGGGCGCTACAATGAGCAGTTCTTC.

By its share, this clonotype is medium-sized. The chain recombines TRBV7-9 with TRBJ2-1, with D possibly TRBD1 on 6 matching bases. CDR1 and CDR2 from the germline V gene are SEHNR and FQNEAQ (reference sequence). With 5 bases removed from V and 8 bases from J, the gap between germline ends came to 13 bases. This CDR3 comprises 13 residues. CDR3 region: CASSPNRAHEQFF. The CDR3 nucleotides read TGTGCCAGCAGCCCAAACAGGGCTCATGAGCAGTTCTTC. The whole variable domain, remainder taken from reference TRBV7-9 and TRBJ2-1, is DTGVSQNPRHKITKRGQNVTFRCDPISEHNRLYWYRQTLGQGPEFLTYFQNEAQLEKSRLLSDRFSAERPKGSFSTLEIQRTEQGDSAMYLCASSPNRAHEQFFGPGTRLTVL.

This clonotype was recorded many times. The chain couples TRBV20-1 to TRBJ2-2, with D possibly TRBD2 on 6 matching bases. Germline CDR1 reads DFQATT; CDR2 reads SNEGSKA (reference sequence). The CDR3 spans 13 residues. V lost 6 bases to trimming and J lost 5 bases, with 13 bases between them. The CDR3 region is CSASGRGTGELFF. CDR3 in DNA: TGCAGTGCCTCGGGACGGGGGACCGGGGAGCTGTTTTTT.

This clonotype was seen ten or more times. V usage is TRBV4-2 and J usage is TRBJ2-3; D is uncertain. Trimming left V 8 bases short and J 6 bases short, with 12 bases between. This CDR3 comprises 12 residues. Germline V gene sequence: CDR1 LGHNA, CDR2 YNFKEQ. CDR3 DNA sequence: TGTGCCAGCGCCCCAGCCGGGGATACGCAGTATTTT. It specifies CASAPAGDTQYF.

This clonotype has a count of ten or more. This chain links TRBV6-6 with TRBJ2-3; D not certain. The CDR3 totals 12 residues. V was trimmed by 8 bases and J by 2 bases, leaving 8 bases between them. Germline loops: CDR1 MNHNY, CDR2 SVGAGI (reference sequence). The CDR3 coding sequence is TGTGCCAGCTCCCTGGACACAGATACGCAGTATTTT. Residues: CASSLDTDTQYF.

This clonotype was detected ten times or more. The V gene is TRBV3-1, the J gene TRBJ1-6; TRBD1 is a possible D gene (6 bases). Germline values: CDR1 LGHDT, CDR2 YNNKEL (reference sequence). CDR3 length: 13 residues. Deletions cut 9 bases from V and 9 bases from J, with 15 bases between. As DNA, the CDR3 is TGTGCCAGTTCGCAGGGGAGATCTTCACCCCTCCACTTT. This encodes CASSQGRSSPLHF.

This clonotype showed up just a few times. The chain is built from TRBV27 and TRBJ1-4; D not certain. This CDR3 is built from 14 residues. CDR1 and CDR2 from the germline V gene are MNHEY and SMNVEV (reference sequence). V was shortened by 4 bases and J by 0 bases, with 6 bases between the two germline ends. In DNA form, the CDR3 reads TGTGCCAGCAGTTGGAGAGCAACTAATGAAAAACTGTTTTTT. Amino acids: CASSWRATNEKLFF. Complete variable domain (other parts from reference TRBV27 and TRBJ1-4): EAQVTQNPRYLITVTGKKLTVTCSQNMNHEYMSWYRQDPGLGLRQIYYSMNVEVTDKGDVPEGYKVSRKEKRNFPLILESPSPNQTSLYFCASSWRATNEKLFFGSGTQLSVL.

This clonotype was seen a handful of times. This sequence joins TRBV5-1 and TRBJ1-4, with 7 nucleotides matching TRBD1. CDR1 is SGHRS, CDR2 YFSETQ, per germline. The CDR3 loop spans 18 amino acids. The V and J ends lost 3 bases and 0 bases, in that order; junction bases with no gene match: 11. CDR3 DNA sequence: TGCGCCAGCAGCTCACAGACAGGGTTATTTTCAACTAATGAAAAACTGTTTTTT. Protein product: CASSSQTGLFSTNEKLFF.

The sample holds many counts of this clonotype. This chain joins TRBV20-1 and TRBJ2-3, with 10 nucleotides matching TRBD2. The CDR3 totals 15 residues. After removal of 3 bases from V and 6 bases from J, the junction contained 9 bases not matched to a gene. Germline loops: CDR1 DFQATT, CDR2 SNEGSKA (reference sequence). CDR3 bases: TGCAGTGCTAGTCGGCTAGCGGGGGCAACGGATACGCAGTATTTT. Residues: CSASRLAGATDTQYF.

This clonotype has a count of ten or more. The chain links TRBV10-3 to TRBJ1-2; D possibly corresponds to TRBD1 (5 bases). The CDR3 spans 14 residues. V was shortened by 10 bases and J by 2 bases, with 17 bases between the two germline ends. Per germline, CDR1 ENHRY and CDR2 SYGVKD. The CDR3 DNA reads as TGTGCCACTTCAGGGTTGTATAACAACTATGGCTACACCTTC. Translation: CATSGLYNNYGYTF.

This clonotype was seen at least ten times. The CDR3 DNA is TGCGCCAGCAGCACGGGACAGGATAATGGCTACACCTTC. Its protein product is CASSTGQDNGYTF. This chain uses TRBV5-1 with TRBJ1-2; 8 nucleotides match TRBD1. The V gene end was trimmed by 4 bases and the J gene end by 6 bases; junction bases not matched to a gene: 5. CDR1 and CDR2 from the germline V gene are SGHRS and YFSETQ. This CDR3 contains 13 residues.

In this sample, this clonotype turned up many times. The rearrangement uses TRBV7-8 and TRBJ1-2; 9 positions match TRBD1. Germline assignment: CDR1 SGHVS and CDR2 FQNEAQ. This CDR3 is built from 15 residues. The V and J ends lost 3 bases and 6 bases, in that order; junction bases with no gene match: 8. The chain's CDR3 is CASSFQTGQGNGYTF. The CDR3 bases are TGTGCCAGCAGCTTCCAGACAGGACAGGGGAATGGCTACACCTTC. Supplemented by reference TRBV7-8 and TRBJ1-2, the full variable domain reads GAGVSQSPRYKVAKRGQDVALRCDPISGHVSLFWYQQALGQGPEFLTYFQNEAQLDKSGLPSDRFFAERPEGSVSTLKIQRTQQEDSAVYLCASSFQTGQGNGYTFGSGTRLTVV.

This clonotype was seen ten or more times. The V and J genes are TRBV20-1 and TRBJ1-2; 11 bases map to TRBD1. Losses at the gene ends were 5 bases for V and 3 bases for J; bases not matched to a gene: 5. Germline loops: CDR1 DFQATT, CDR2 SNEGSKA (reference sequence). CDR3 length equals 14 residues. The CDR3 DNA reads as TGCAGTGCTTCCTGGACAGGGGGCTACTATGGCTACACCTTC. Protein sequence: CSASWTGGYYGYTF.

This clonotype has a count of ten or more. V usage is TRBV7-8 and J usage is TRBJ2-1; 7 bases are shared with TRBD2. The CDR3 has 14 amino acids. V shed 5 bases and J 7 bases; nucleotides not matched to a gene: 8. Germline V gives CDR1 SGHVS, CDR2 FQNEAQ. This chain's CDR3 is CASSPSSGWNEQFF. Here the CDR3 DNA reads TGTGCCAGCAGCCCCAGTAGCGGGTGGAATGAGCAGTTCTTC.

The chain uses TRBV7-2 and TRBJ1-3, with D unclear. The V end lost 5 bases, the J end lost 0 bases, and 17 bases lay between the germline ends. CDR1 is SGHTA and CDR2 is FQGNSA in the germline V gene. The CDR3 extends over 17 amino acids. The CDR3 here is CASSLQARTYSGNTIYF. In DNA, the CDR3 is TGTGCCAGCAGCCTCCAGGCCAGGACTTACTCTGGAAACACCATATATTTT. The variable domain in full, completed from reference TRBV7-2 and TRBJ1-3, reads GAGVSQSPSNKVTEKGKDVELRCDPISGHTALYWYRQSLGQGLEFLIYFQGNSAPDKSGLPSDRFSAERTGGSVSTLTIQRTQQEDSAVYLCASSLQARTYSGNTIYFGEGSWLTVV.

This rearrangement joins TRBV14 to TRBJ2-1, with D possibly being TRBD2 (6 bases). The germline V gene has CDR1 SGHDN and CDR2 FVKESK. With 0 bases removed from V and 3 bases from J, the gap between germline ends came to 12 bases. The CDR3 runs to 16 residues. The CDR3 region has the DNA TGTGCCAGCAGCCAAGATCTTGGGGGGATCTACAATGAGCAGTTCTTC. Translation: CASSQDLGGIYNEQFF.

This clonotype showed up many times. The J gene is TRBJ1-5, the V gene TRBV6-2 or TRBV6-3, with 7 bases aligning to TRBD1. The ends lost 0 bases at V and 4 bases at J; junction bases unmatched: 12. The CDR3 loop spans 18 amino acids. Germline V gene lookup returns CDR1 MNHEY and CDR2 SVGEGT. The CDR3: CASSYSRKRTGVNQPQHF. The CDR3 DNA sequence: TGTGCCAGCAGTTACTCCCGAAAACGGACAGGTGTAAATCAGCCCCAGCATTTT.

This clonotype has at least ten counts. The CDR3 DNA reads TGTGCCATCAGTGAAAGTGACAGGGGTGAGACCCAGTACTTC. This translates into CAISESDRGETQYF. The gene calls are TRBV10-3 and TRBJ2-5; TRBD1 matches 8 bases. V gave up 3 bases and J gave up 5 bases; unmatched junction bases: 5. CDR1 is ENHRY and CDR2 is SYGVKD in the germline V gene. This CDR3 contains 14 residues.

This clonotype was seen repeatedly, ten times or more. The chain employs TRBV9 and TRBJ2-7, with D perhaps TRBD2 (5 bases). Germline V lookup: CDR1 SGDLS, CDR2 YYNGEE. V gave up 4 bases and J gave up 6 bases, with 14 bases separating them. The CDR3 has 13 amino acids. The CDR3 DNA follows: TGTGCCAGCAGCCCTTGTCGGGGATGCGAGCAGTACTTC. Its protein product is CASSPCRGCEQYF. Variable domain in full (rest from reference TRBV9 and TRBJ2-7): DSGVTQTPKHLITATGQRVTLRCSPRSGDLSVYWYQQSLDQGLQFLIQYYNGEERAKGNILERFSAQQFPDLHSELNLSSLELGDSALYFCASSPCRGCEQYFGPGTRLTVT.

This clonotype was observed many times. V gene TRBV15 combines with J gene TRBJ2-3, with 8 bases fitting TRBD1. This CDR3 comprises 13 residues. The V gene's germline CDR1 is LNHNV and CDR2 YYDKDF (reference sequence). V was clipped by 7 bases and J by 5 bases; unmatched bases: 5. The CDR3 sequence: CATNHDRGDTQYF. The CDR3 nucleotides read TGTGCCACCAACCACGACAGGGGAGATACGCAGTATTTT.